The 28 T cell receptor beta chains below all came from one sample that was sequenced in a study of cytomegalovirus exposure and HLA in healthy donors. Primers: 60 Vbeta forward and 13 Jbeta reverse. Sequencing used immunoSEQ multiplex PCR; TCRdb keeps in-frame clones, though not all of them. Here the sample spans 150,000 to 200,000 clones, more than 75% being singletons. The sample comprised PBMCs. These receptors were collected from a woman aged 40-49 years in good health and CMV-seronegative.

In its sample, this clone was seen a few times. The rearrangement links TRBV7-2 to TRBJ1-2; D ambiguous. Germline CDR1 reads SGHTA; CDR2 reads FQGNSA. Trimming shortened V by 1 base and J by 4 bases, and 13 bases separated the two germline ends. The CDR3 has 15 amino acids. The CDR3 nucleotides read TGTGCCAGCAGCTTAGAAAGAGGGCTCGGCTATGGCTACACCTTC. Translation: CASSLERGLGYGYTF.

The rearrangement uses TRBV9 and TRBJ2-3; TRBD1 is a possible D gene (6 bases). Trimming took 4 bases from V and 3 from J, leaving 12 bases between them. The length of the CDR3 is 14 residues. Per germline, CDR1 SGDLS and CDR2 YYNGEE. The CDR3 bases are TGTGCCAGCAGCCAAAACAGGGTAACAGATACGCAGTATTTT. Protein sequence: CASSQNRVTDTQYF. Looking up the rest from reference TRBV9 and TRBJ2-3 gives the full variable domain: DSGVTQTPKHLITATGQRVTLRCSPRSGDLSVYWYQQSLDQGLQFLIQYYNGEERAKGNILERFSAQQFPDLHSELNLSSLELGDSALYFCASSQNRVTDTQYFGPGTRLTVL.

The V call is TRBV7-9, the J call TRBJ2-1; TRBD2 matches 11 bases. The CDR3 runs 16 residues. Losses at the gene ends were 5 bases for V and 4 bases for J; bases not matched to a gene: 7. CDR1 is SEHNR and CDR2 is FQNEAQ in the germline V gene (reference sequence). CDR3 in amino acids: CASSITSGSQYNEQFF. CDR3 bases: TGTGCCAGCAGCATAACTAGCGGGAGTCAATACAATGAGCAGTTCTTC.

The gene calls are TRBV6-5 and TRBJ1-1; no firm D call. The germline CDR1 and CDR2 sequences are MNHEY and SVGAGI. V lost 5 bases, J lost 4 bases, and 14 bases lay in between. The CDR3 sequence is 14 residues long. The CDR3 spells CASSHVRSSTEAFF. CDR3 DNA: TGTGCCAGCAGTCACGTCCGATCTAGCACTGAAGCTTTCTTT.

This chain joins TRBV7-2 and TRBJ1-2; 12 bases map to TRBD1. Per germline, CDR1 SGHTA and CDR2 FQGNSA. The CDR3 length is 18 residues. V was clipped by 1 base and J by 6 bases; unmatched bases: 12. The DNA of the CDR3 is TGTGCCAGCAGCTTAGGGGGACAGGGGGCCGCGGTACCACATGGCTACACCTTC. Amino acids: CASSLGGQGAAVPHGYTF.

The CDR3 spells CASSKALVRQGGEKLFF. The CDR3 nucleotides read TGTGCCAGCAGCAAGGCGTTGGTCAGGCAGGGAGGGGAAAAACTGTTTTTT. This chain uses TRBV21-1 with TRBJ1-4. TRBV21-1 is reported as a pseudogene. The CDR3 loop spans 17 amino acids.

The chain is built from TRBV9 and TRBJ2-2; a possible D gene is TRBD1 (5 bases). From germline, CDR1 is SGDLS and CDR2 YYNGEE. CDR3 length: 14 residues. V was pared by 0 bases and J by 4 bases, with 7 bases between. Written as DNA, the CDR3 is TGTGCCAGCAGCGTAGATCAGGGCACCGGGGAGCTGTTTTTT. Translated, it gives CASSVDQGTGELFF.

This clone was counted between two and nine times. The chain uses TRBV5-1 and TRBJ2-4, with D unresolved. The length of the CDR3 is 16 residues. Per germline, CDR1 SGHRS and CDR2 YFSETQ. V was shortened by 0 bases and J by 0 bases, with 10 bases between the two germline ends. The CDR3 sequence: CASSLGMEIAKNIQYF. The CDR3 DNA reads TGCGCCAGCAGCTTGGGTATGGAGATAGCCAAAAACATTCAGTACTTC.

In regard to this clone: The junction does not match germline at one end; this may be a read error. The chain joins TRBV14 to TRBJ2-3; 9 positions agree with TRBD2. The CDR3 length is 12 residues. From germline, CDR1 is SGHDN and CDR2 FVKESK. The CDR3 loop reads CASGTSTDTQYF. Here the CDR3 DNA reads TGTGCCAGCGGGACTAGCACCGATACGCAGTATTTT.

The chain has TRBV5-6 and TRBJ2-7; D is perhaps TRBD1 (6 bases). This CDR3 is 15 amino acids long. Trimming left V 1 base short and J 0 bases short, with 11 bases between. Looked up from germline, CDR1 is SGHDT and CDR2 is YYEEEE. As DNA, the CDR3 is TGTGCCAGCAGCTTGCCCTCAGGGGCCTCCTACGAGCAGTACTTC. It is translated as CASSLPSGASYEQYF.

This chain links TRBV9 with TRBJ1-5; 7 bases agree with TRBD1. From germline, CDR1 is SGDLS and CDR2 YYNGEE. J was trimmed by 3 bases and V by 2 bases; bases with no gene match: 5. The CDR3 spans 15 residues. CDR3 nucleotides: TGTGCCAGCAGCGTCACGGGACAGCACAATCAGCCCCAGCATTTT. This codes for CASSVTGQHNQPQHF.

The J gene is TRBJ2-1, the V gene TRBV7-3; 13 nucleotides line up with TRBD2. Germline CDR1 and CDR2: SGHTA and FQGTGA. V trimming: 5 bases; J trimming: 11 bases; junction bases outside the gene matches: 9. The CDR3 spans 15 residues. CDR3 region: CASSRGLAGPEKQFF. CDR3 DNA sequence: TGTGCCAGCAGCCGGGGACTAGCGGGACCTGAGAAGCAGTTCTTC.

The chain links TRBV2 to TRBJ2-7; D unclear. The V gene lost 5 bases and the J gene lost 3 bases, with 5 bases spanning the gap. Germline lookup yields CDR1 SNHLY and CDR2 FYNNEI. The CDR3 contains 11 residues. CDR3 residues: CASSPFYEQYF. CDR3 coding DNA: TGTGCCAGCAGTCCATTCTACGAGCAGTACTTC.

V and J are TRBV7-3 and TRBJ2-5, with 8 nucleotides matching TRBD2. This CDR3 is built from 14 residues. V was clipped by 8 bases and J by 2 bases; unmatched bases: 7. Germline V gene sequence: CDR1 SGHTA, CDR2 FQGTGA. The CDR3 DNA follows: TGTGCCAGCTCCAGCGGGGGAGGACAAGAGACCCAGTACTTC. This encodes CASSSGGGQETQYF.

This clone was found once. The V gene is TRBV29-1, the J gene TRBJ1-4; D gene unclear. The germline V and J ends were trimmed by 7 bases and 8 bases, with 14 bases remaining between them. The CDR3 has 12 amino acids. Per germline, CDR1 SQVTM and CDR2 ANQGSEA. The CDR3 region has the DNA TGCAGCGCCGGGAGCGCGGGCGAAAAACTGTTTTTT. Translation: CSAGSAGEKLFF.

V usage is TRBV10-2 and J usage is TRBJ1-6; 10 bases are a match to TRBD1. V shed 3 bases and J 8 bases; nucleotides not matched to a gene: 4. Germline V CDR1 and CDR2: WSHSY, SAAADI. The CDR3 runs 15 residues. The CDR3 spells CASSDWDRGHSPLHF. Written as DNA, the CDR3 is TGCGCCAGCAGTGATTGGGACAGGGGACATTCACCCCTCCACTTT.

This rearrangement joins TRBV2 to TRBJ2-5; possible D gene TRBD1, 5 bases. Per the germline V gene, CDR1 is SNHLY and CDR2 is FYNNEI. The CDR3 is 12 amino acids. The V end was cut by 8 bases, the J end by 1 base, with 8 bases between. The CDR3: CASGAGQETQYF. The CDR3 bases are TGTGCCAGCGGGGCAGGCCAAGAGACCCAGTACTTC.

Turning to this clone: One end of the junction is discordant with germline, which a read error may explain. The rearrangement joins TRBV7-9 to TRBJ2-7, with 12 nucleotides matching TRBD2. Germline V gene sequence: CDR1 SEHNR, CDR2 FQNEAQ (reference sequence). The CDR3 is made up of 18 amino acids. The CDR3: CSSSPEAGTSGYSYEQYF. CDR3 sequence (DNA): TGTTCCAGCAGCCCCGAAGCCGGGACTAGCGGGTATTCCTACGAGCAGTACTTC.

The rearrangement links TRBV4-2 to TRBJ2-5; 7 bases align to TRBD2. With 0 bases clipped from V and 2 bases from J, the junction kept 9 bases outside the gene matches. The CDR3 spans 17 residues. Germline CDR1 and CDR2: LGHNA and YNFKEQ. As DNA, the CDR3 is TGTGCCAGCAGCCAAGACCGGGTTACTAGCGAACAAGAGACCCAGTACTTC. Its translation is CASSQDRVTSEQETQYF.

The V and J genes are TRBV11-3 and TRBJ2-7, with D possibly being TRBD1 (6 bases). Germline CDR1 and CDR2: SGHNT and YENEEA. CDR3 length: 16 residues. Trimming shortened V by 0 bases and J by 0 bases, and 12 bases separated the two germline ends. CDR3 region: CASSLEDRGISYEQYF. The CDR3 nucleotides are TGTGCCAGCAGCTTAGAGGACAGAGGTATCTCCTACGAGCAGTACTTC.

The genes are TRBV11-3 and TRBJ2-2; D call uncertain. Germline V CDR1 and CDR2: SGHNT, YENEEA. The V and J ends lost 0 bases and 8 bases respectively, with 4 bases between them. This CDR3 has 12 residues. As DNA, the CDR3 is TGTGCCAGCAGCTTAGATCAAGGGGAGCTGTTTTTT. This gives the protein CASSLDQGELFF.

The chain couples TRBV7-6 to TRBJ1-1; unclear D gene. This CDR3 comprises 11 residues. CDR1 SGHVS and CDR2 FNYEAQ come from the germline V gene. V was trimmed by 7 bases and J by 0 bases, leaving 3 bases between them. As DNA, the CDR3 is TGTGCCAGCACGTTGAACACTGAAGCTTTCTTT. Amino acid sequence: CASTLNTEAFF.

The chain recombines TRBV6-1 with TRBJ2-5; no definite D call. The better agreement between TRBJ2-7 and the DNA end casts doubt on the J call. Germline assignment: CDR1 MNHNS and CDR2 SASEGT. The CDR3 sequence is 14 residues long. The CDR3 DNA sequence: TGTGCCAGCAGTGATTTTCTGAGCTCCTACGAGCAGTACTTC. Its translation is CASSDFLSSYEQYF.

The chain carries TRBV29-1 and TRBJ1-2; D is unclear. V was pared by 4 bases and J by 5 bases, with 14 bases between. Germline loops: CDR1 SQVTM, CDR2 ANQGSEA. This CDR3 region has 13 residues. Here the CDR3 DNA reads TGCAGCGTTGGGGCAACCCCCGTGTATGGCTACACCTTC. This sequence encodes CSVGATPVYGYTF.

The gene calls are TRBV6-4 and TRBJ2-3; the match to TRBD2 covers 7 bases. Germline lookup yields CDR1 MRHNA and CDR2 SNTAGT. The J segment lost 0 bases and the V segment lost 6 bases, leaving 6 bases of the junction unmatched. The CDR3 consists of 15 residues. CDR3 amino acids: CASRRLAASTDTQYF. In DNA, the CDR3 is TGTGCCAGCAGAAGACTAGCAGCTAGCACAGATACGCAGTATTTT.

The chain has TRBV28 and TRBJ1-6; 7 positions agree with TRBD1. Germline V lookup: CDR1 MDHEN, CDR2 SYDVKM. The ends lost 6 bases at V and 3 bases at J; junction bases unmatched: 5. This CDR3 comprises 15 residues. The CDR3 coding sequence is TGTGCCAGCAGCCTTCAGGGGGACTATAATTCACCCCTCCACTTT. Amino acid sequence: CASSLQGDYNSPLHF.

About this clone: At one end, the junction sequence differs from germline, possibly due to a read error. This sequence joins TRBV7-9 and TRBJ2-7, with D possibly TRBD2 on 5 matching bases. The CDR3 is 15 amino acids. The germline CDR1 and CDR2 sequences are SEHNR and FQNEAQ (reference sequence). The CDR3, as DNA: TGTTCCAGCAGCCGCGACTACCCGAGCTCCTACGAGCAGTACTTC. Encoded protein: CSSSRDYPSSYEQYF.

In this sample, this clone turned up once. The chain links TRBV11-1 to TRBJ2-1, with TRBD1 matching over 9 bases. The CDR3 runs to 18 residues. J gave up 7 bases and V 4 bases, and 17 bases lay outside the gene matches. Germline V gene sequence: CDR1 SGHAT, CDR2 FQDESV (reference sequence). CDR3 protein: CASSSRDRVSLGTNEQFF. The CDR3 nucleotides read TGTGCCAGCAGCTCCCGGGACAGGGTATCGTTGGGCACAAATGAGCAGTTCTTC.